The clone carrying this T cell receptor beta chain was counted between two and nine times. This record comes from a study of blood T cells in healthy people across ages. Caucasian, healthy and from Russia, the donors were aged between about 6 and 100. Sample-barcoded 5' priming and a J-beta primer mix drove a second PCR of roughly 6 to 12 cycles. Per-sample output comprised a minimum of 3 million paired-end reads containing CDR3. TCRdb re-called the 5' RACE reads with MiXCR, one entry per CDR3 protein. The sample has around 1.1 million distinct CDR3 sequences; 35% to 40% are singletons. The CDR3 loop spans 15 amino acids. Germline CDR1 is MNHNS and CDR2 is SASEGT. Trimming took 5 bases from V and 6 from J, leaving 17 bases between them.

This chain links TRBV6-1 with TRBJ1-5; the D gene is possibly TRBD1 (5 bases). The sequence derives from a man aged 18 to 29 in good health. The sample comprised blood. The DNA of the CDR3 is TGTGCCAGCAGTCTGACTCGGGGCCAGGGTCAGCCCCAGCATTTT. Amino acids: CASSLTRGQGQPQHF.